The T cell receptor beta chain described here comes from a study of T cell repertoires in cytomegalovirus infection. TCRdb reanalysed the reads using MiXCR and keeps one entry per CDR3 protein. The data show about a million distinct CDR3 sequences, with roughly 30% seen just once and 10% to 15% held by the top ten. Germline CDR1 and CDR2: DFQATT and SNEGSKA (reference sequence). The CDR3 extends over 16 amino acids. With V trimmed by 0 bases and J by 0 bases, 5 bases remained unmatched. This clonotype was observed a handful of times. Antigen: not known. The sequence derives from a human donor in good health (CMV status not recorded). Some clones in this sample may be carry-over from other donors' samples. The sample in question was cultured CD8+ T cells from PBMCs, obtained from culture after CMV antigen stimulation. The chain employs TRBV20-1 and TRBJ2-1; TRBD2 matches 7 bases. CDR3 coding DNA: TGCAGTGCTAGAGATTGGCGGGGGACCTCCTACAATGAGCAGTTCTTC. It specifies CSARDWRGTSYNEQFF.